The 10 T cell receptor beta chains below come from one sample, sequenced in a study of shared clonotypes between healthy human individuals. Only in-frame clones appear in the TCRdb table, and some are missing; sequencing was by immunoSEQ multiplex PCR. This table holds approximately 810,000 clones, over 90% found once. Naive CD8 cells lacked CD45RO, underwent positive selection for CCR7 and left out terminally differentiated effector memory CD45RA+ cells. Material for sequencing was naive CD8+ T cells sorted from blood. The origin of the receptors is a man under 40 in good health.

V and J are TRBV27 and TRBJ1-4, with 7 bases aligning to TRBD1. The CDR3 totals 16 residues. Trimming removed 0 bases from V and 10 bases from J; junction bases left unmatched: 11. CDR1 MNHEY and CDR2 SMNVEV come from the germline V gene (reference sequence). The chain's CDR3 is CASSLSPPGTVGKLFF. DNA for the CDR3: TGTGCCAGCAGTTTATCGCCCCCCGGGACAGTCGGAAAACTGTTTTTT.

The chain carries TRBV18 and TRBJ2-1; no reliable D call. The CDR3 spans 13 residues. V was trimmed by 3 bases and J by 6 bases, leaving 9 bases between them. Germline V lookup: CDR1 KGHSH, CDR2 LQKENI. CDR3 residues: CASSPTPSNEQFF. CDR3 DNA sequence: TGTGCCAGCTCACCGACGCCCAGCAATGAGCAGTTCTTC.

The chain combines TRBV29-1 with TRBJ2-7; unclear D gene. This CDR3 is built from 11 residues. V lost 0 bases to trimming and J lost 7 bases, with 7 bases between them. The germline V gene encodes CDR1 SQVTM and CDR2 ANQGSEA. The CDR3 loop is CSVEEGREQYF. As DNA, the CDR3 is TGCAGCGTTGAAGAAGGGCGAGAGCAGTACTTC.

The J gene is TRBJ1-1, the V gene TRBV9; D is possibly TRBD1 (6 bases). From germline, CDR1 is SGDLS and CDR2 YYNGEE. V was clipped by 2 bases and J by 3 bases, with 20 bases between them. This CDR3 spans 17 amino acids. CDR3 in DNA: TGTGCCAGCAGCGTGGCAACCACCGCAGGGGCATACACTGAAGCTTTCTTT. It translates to CASSVATTAGAYTEAFF.

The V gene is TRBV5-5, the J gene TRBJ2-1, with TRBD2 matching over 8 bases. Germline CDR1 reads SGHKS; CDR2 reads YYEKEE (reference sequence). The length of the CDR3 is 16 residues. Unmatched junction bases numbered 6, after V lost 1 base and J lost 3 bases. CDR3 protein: CASSLSRSGNYNEQFF. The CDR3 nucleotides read TGTGCCAGCAGCTTGAGTCGTAGCGGGAACTACAATGAGCAGTTCTTC.

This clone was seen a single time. The CDR3 protein is CASSASGVGDNEQFF. DNA of the CDR3: TGTGCCAGCAGCGCGTCGGGGGTAGGAGACAATGAGCAGTTCTTC. This rearrangement joins TRBV9 to TRBJ2-1; perhaps TRBD2 as D (6 bases). The CDR3 consists of 15 residues. V lost 3 bases, J lost 5 bases, and 15 bases lay in between. CDR1 and CDR2 from the germline V gene are SGDLS and YYNGEE.

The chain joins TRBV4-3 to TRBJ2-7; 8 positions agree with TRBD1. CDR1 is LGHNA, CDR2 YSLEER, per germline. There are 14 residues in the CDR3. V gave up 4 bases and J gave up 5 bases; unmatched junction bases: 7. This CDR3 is CASSPADRADEQYF. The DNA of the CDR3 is TGCGCCAGCAGCCCCGCGGACAGGGCCGACGAGCAGTACTTC.

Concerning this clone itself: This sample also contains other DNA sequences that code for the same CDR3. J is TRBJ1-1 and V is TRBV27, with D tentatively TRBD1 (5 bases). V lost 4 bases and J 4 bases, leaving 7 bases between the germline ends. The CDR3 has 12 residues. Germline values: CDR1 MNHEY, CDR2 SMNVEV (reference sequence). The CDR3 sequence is CASSSGFTEAFF. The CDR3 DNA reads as TGTGCCAGCAGTTCAGGGTTCACTGAAGCTTTCTTT.

This chain's CDR3 is CASSGRSSNTEAFF. The CDR3 nucleotides are TGTGCCAGCAGTGGCAGATCGTCGAACACTGAAGCTTTCTTT. The chain couples TRBV25-1 to TRBJ1-1; D remains unclear. The CDR3 extends over 14 amino acids. In germline, CDR1 is MGHDK, CDR2 SYGVNS. Trimming cost V 4 bases and J 1 base, with 10 bases left between them.

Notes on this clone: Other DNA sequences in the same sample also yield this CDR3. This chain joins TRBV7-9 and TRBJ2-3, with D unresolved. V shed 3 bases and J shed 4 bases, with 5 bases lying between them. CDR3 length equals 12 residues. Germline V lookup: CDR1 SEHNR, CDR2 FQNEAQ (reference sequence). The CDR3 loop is CASSFGADTQYF. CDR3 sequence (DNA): TGTGCCAGCAGCTTTGGGGCAGATACGCAGTATTTT. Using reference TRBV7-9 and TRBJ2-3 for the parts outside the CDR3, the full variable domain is DTGVSQNPRHKITKRGQNVTFRCDPISEHNRLYWYRQTLGQGPEFLTYFQNEAQLEKSRLLSDRFSAERPKGSFSTLEIQRTEQGDSAMYLCASSFGADTQYFGPGTRLTVL.